Sequencing of this TCR beta chain was carried out in a study of blood T cell repertoires in COVID-19. Overall study context: T cells, B-cell-depleted T cells, or PBMCs supplied cDNA or gDNA.

CDR1 GTSNPN and CDR2 SVGIG come from the germline V gene (reference sequence). V dropped 0 bases and J dropped 0 bases, with 13 bases sitting between them. The CDR3 is made up of 16 amino acids. Study members were between 18 and 89 years old and lived in about two dozen US regions. Participants' own reports of clinical history determined their cohort assignment. The protocol was immunoSEQ multiplex PCR, while the TCRdb copy is restricted to in-frame clones and leaves out a portion. In the table there are about 82,000 clones, about 89% of which are singletons. The chain joins TRBV30 to TRBJ2-3; weak D call: TRBD2 (5 bases). The sequenced sample was PBMCs or T cells enriched from blood (not recorded which). The clonotype was recovered from a woman aged 45-65 years with acute COVID-19. The CDR3 DNA is TGTGCCTGGAGTGTACGGGTAGCGATTAGCACAGATACGCAGTATTTT. It specifies CAWSVRVAISTDTQYF.